Below, 8 T cell receptor beta chains from the same sample are listed, as sequenced in a study of cytomegalovirus exposure and HLA in healthy donors. Researchers ran the PCR with 60 Vbeta and 13 Jbeta primers. The table came from immunoSEQ multiplex PCR; TCRdb's copy has only in-frame clones and leaves some out. The table records about 220,000 clones, around four fifths of them present only once. Specimen: PBMCs. The source of these receptors is a boy younger than 10 in good health and CMV-seronegative.

This clone was detected only a few times. The genes are TRBV6-5 and TRBJ1-1, with TRBD1 matching over 8 bases. Germline trimming cut 6 bases from V and 1 base from J; bases unmatched to any gene: 7. CDR1 is MNHEY, CDR2 SVGAGI, per germline. This CDR3 has 15 amino acids. CDR3 sequence (DNA): TGTGCCAGCAGGAAGACAGGGGCAGGGAACACTGAAGCTTTCTTT. This gives the protein CASRKTGAGNTEAFF.

The CDR3 DNA follows: TGTGCCACCAGCAGAGTTCGGGGTGCTAATGAAAAACTGTTTTTT. Its translation: CATSRVRGANEKLFF. The V and J genes are TRBV15 and TRBJ1-4; D not certain. From germline, CDR1 is LNHNV and CDR2 YYDKDF (reference sequence). Trimming removed 1 base from V and 3 bases from J, with 9 bases in between. The CDR3 spans 15 residues.

The chain employs TRBV29-1 and TRBJ1-1; TRBD1 matches 9 bases. The CDR3 runs to 12 residues. Germline V lookup: CDR1 SQVTM, CDR2 ANQGSEA. V gave up 4 bases and J gave up 8 bases; unmatched junction bases: 5. CDR3 DNA: TGCAGCGTTGCTCGGACAGGGGAGGAAGCTTTCTTT. It specifies CSVARTGEEAFF.

This chain links TRBV2 with TRBJ1-2, with 8 bases lining up with TRBD1. V shed 7 bases, J shed 5 bases, and the junction held 12 bases outside the gene matches. The germline CDR1 and CDR2 sequences are SNHLY and FYNNEI. This CDR3 has 15 residues. The CDR3 coding sequence is TGTGCCAGCAAATCCGACGTTACAGGGGGGTATGGCTACACCTTC. It specifies CASKSDVTGGYGYTF. The entire variable domain, with the rest obtained from reference TRBV2 and TRBJ1-2, is as follows: EPEVTQTPSHQVTQMGQEVILRCVPISNHLYFYWYRQILGQKVEFLVSFYNNEISEKSEIFDDQFSVERPDGSNFTLKIRSTKLEDSAMYFCASKSDVTGGYGYTFGSGTRLTVV.

V is TRBV7-9 and J is TRBJ2-7; D is perhaps TRBD2 (7 bases). V gave up 5 bases and J gave up 5 bases, with 13 bases separating them. CDR3 length equals 13 residues. Germline V gives CDR1 SEHNR, CDR2 FQNEAQ (reference sequence). The CDR3 coding sequence is TGTGCCAGCAGCGCCGGAGGGGGGGACGAGCAGTACTTC. Translating gives CASSAGGGDEQYF.

The gene calls are TRBV25-1 and TRBJ2-1; 9 bases map to TRBD1. Germline loops: CDR1 MGHDK, CDR2 SYGVNS. V was pared by 1 base and J by 8 bases, with 3 bases of the junction left unmatched. The CDR3 has 14 residues. The CDR3 DNA follows: TGTGCCAGCAGTGAATTCCGGGACAGGGATGAGCAGTTCTTC. This codes for CASSEFRDRDEQFF.

Only a few counts were recorded for this clone. The rearrangement links TRBV5-6 to TRBJ1-1; D remains ambiguous. The CDR3 consists of 14 residues. From germline, CDR1 is SGHDT and CDR2 YYEEEE. The V end was cut by 1 base, the J end by 3 bases, with 10 bases between. The CDR3: CASSLTSRDTEAFF. The CDR3 DNA is TGTGCCAGCAGCTTGACGAGTCGGGACACTGAAGCTTTCTTT. Looking up the rest from reference TRBV5-6 and TRBJ1-1 gives the full variable domain: DAGVTQSPTHLIKTRGQQVTLRCSPKSGHDTVSWYQQALGQGPQFIFQYYEEEERQRGNFPDRFSGHQFPNYSSELNVNALLLGDSALYLCASSLTSRDTEAFFGQGTRLTVV.

The rearrangement joins TRBV4-1 to TRBJ2-7, with a weak D call TRBD1 (5 bases). Germline CDR1 MGHRA, CDR2 YSYEKL. This CDR3 is 16 amino acids long. V lost 0 bases to trimming and J lost 5 bases, with 17 bases between them. The CDR3 bases are TGCGCCAGCAGCCAAGATGGAAAGGGGCGAAGAAACGAGCAGTACTTC. Translating it yields CASSQDGKGRRNEQYF.